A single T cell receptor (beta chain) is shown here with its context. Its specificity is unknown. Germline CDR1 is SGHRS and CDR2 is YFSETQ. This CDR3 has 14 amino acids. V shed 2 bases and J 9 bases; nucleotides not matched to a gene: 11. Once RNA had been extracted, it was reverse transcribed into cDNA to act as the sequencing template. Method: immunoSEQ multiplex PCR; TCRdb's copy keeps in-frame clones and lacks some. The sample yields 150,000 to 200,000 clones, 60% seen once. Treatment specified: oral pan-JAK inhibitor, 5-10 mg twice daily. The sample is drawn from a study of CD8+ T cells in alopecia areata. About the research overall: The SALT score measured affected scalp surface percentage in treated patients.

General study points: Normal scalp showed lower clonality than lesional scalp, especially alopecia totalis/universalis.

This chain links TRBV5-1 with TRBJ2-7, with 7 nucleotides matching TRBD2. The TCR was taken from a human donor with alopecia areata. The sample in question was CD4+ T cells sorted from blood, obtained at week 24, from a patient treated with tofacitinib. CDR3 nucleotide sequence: TGCGCCAGCAGCTTCGCGGGGGAGGGCGTACGGCAGTACTTC. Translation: CASSFAGEGVRQYF.